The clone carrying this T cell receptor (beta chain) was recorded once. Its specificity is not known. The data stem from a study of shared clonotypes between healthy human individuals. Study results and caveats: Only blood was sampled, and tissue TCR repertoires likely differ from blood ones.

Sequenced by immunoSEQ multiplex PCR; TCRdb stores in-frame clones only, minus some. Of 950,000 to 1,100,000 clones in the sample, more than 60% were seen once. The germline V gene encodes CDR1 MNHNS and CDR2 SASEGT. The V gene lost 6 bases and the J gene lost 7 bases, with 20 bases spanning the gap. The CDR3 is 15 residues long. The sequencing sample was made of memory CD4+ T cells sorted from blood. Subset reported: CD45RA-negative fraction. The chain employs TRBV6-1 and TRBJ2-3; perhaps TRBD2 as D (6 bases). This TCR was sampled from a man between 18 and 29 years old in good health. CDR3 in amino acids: CASREGPGIGYTQYF. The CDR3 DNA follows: TGTGCCAGCAGGGAGGGACCGGGGATTGGTTATACGCAGTATTTT.